This TCR beta chain appears in the sequencing data of a study of cytomegalovirus exposure and HLA in healthy donors. Whole-study results and caveats: The later analysis indicated that the majority of CMV-associated TCR beta chains appeared HLA-restricted.

As concerns this clone: As yet, its antigen is unknown.

Trimming took 1 base from V and 4 from J, leaving 13 bases between them. The CDR3 covers 15 residues. The germline gives CDR1 SGHTA, CDR2 FQGNSA. The primer mix had 60 Vbeta and 13 Jbeta primers. Method: immunoSEQ multiplex PCR; TCRdb's copy keeps in-frame clones and lacks some. Altogether more than 150,000 clones are present, roughly 75% being singletons, with the ten largest covering approximately 2.1%. The sequenced sample consisted of PBMCs. The chain links TRBV7-2 to TRBJ1-1, with a weak D call TRBD1 (5 bases). This sequence was found in a woman younger than 45 in good health and CMV-seronegative. The CDR3 sequence is CASSLEAQGGTEAFF. As DNA, the CDR3 is TGTGCCAGCAGCTTAGAAGCCCAGGGAGGCACTGAAGCTTTCTTT.